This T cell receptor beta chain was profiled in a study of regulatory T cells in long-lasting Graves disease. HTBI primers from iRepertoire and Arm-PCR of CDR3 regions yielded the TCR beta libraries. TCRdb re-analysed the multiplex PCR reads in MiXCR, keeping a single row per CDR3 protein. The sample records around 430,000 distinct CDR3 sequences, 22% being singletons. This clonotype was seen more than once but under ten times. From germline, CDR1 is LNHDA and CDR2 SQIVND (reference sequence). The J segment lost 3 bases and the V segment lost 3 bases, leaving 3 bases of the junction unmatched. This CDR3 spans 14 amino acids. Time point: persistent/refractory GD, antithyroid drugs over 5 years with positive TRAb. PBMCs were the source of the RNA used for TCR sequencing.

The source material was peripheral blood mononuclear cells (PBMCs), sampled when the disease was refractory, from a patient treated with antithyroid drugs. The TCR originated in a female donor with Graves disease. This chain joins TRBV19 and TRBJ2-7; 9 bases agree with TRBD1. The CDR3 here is CASSIPGQGYEQYF. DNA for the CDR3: TGTGCCAGTAGTATTCCGGGACAGGGCTACGAGCAGTACTTC.